The TCR beta chain described here comes from a study of shared clonotypes between healthy human individuals. Looked up from germline, CDR1 is LNHDA and CDR2 is SQIVND (reference sequence). The CDR3 contains 15 residues. V shed 5 bases, J shed 7 bases, and the junction held 6 bases outside the gene matches. Samples underwent the assay at deep level. Profiled with immunoSEQ multiplex PCR; TCRdb holds only in-frame clones, not every one. This sample has about 1.5 million clones, with nearly 99% found just once. The origin of this receptor is a man between 25 and 39 years old in good health. The rearrangement uses TRBV19 and TRBJ2-1; 12 bases fit TRBD2. Sequenced material: naive CD4+ T cells sorted from blood. Subset in this sample: CD45RA+ positively selected. The CDR3 coding sequence is TGTGCCAGTAGTCCGAGACTAGCGGGAGTTAATGAGCAGTTCTTC. Its protein product is CASSPRLAGVNEQFF.